These 2 T cell receptor beta chains were sequenced from one sample in a study of blood T cell repertoires in COVID-19. Method: immunoSEQ multiplex PCR; TCRdb's copy keeps in-frame clones and lacks some. The table shows about 280,000 clones, with 88% occurring only once. The specimen sequenced was PBMCs or T cells enriched from blood (not recorded which). Every receptor here comes from a woman in her thirties who had recovered from COVID-19.

The genes are TRBV19 and TRBJ1-1, with 8 positions matching TRBD1. The junction had 12 bases not matched to a gene; V was cut back by 9 bases and J by 0 bases. Germline V CDR1 and CDR2: LNHDA, SQIVND (reference sequence). There are 16 residues in the CDR3. CDR3 residues: CASLNMRQGLNTEAFF. For the CDR3, the DNA is TGTGCCAGCCTTAACATGCGACAGGGGTTGAACACTGAAGCTTTCTTT.

The chain recombines TRBV9 with TRBJ2-1; D is perhaps TRBD2 (6 bases). With 0 bases removed from V and 9 bases from J, the gap between germline ends came to 16 bases. CDR1 is SGDLS, CDR2 YYNGEE, per germline. The CDR3 is 15 amino acids. Written as DNA, the CDR3 is TGTGCCAGCAGCGTAGTGGAGACTAGTTATAGTGAGCAGTTCTTC. The encoded protein is CASSVVETSYSEQFF. The full variable domain, its missing parts supplied by reference TRBV9 and TRBJ2-1, is DSGVTQTPKHLITATGQRVTLRCSPRSGDLSVYWYQQSLDQGLQFLIQYYNGEERAKGNILERFSAQQFPDLHSELNLSSLELGDSALYFCASSVVETSYSEQFFGPGTRLTVL.